A selection of T cell receptor beta chains follows, all from one sample in a study of CD4+ T cells in melanoma. Libraries were prepared by immunoSEQ multiplex PCR; TCRdb keeps only in-frame clonotypes and omits some of them. Of over 10,000 clones listed, about 74% were seen once; the top ten hold roughly 15%. The sequenced sample consisted of cells from a culture (not recorded whether cultured in vitro). Receptors originate from a human donor with melanoma. CDR3s include the opening cysteine and the closing phenylalanine or tryptophan. Each record gives: D gene, V gene, CDR3 length, clone size, J gene, CDR3 protein, CDR3 DNA. The D gene is left open where the match is weak. Clone sizes are given selectively: once, few, many, or a class where the clone is expanded.

>TRBD2|TRBV7-2|15|few|TRBJ2-5
CASSFKTHGRETQYF
TGTGCCAGCAGCTTCAAGACCCACGGGAGGGAGACCCAGTACTTC
>NA|TRBV6-1|13|NA|TRBJ1-2
CASSQRDGYGYTF
TGTGCCAGCAGCCAGAGGGATGGCTATGGCTACACCTTC
>NA|TRBV7-6|15|few|TRBJ2-1
CASSLSGGSYNEQFF
TGTGCCAGCAGCCTCAGTGGGGGCTCCTACAATGAGCAGTTCTTC
>NA|TRBV6-4|13|NA|TRBJ1-1
CASSVQGDTEAFF
TGTGCCAGCAGTGTGCAAGGGGACACTGAAGCTTTCTTT
>TRBD1|TRBV19|13|NA|TRBJ1-6
CASSETGESPLHF
TGTGCCAGTAGTGAAACAGGGGAATCACCCCTCCACTTT
>NA|TRBV6-5|15|NA|TRBJ1-6
CASSPTWTANSPLHF
TGTGCCAGCAGCCCTACATGGACAGCTAATTCACCCCTCCACTTT
>TRBD1|TRBV11-2|15|once|TRBJ1-4
CASTSRTGGIIKLFF
TGTGCCAGCACCTCAAGGACAGGGGGTATAATCAAACTGTTTTTT
>TRBD2|TRBV19|14|NA|TRBJ2-1
CASSVRGGNNEQFF
TGTGCCAGTAGTGTACGGGGGGGTAACAATGAGCAGTTCTTC
>TRBD1|TRBV10-3|15|NA|TRBJ1-6
CAIRTTGTGSSPLHF
TGTGCCATCAGGACGACCGGGACAGGTTCTTCACCCCTCCACTTT
>NA|TRBV28|11|NA|TRBJ2-1
CASRRDHEQFF
TGTGCCAGCAGGAGGGACCATGAGCAGTTCTTC
>NA|TRBV15|18|NA|TRBJ2-5
CATSRDRLGQGTQETQYF
TGTGCCACCAGCAGAGACCGTTTGGGGCAGGGCACCCAAGAGACCCAGTACTTC
>NA|TRBV7-9|17|NA|TRBJ2-1
CASSLKIRGAGDNEQFF
TGTGCCAGCAGCTTAAAAATCCGGGGGGCGGGAGACAATGAGCAGTTCTTC
>NA|TRBV9|11|NA|TRBJ1-2
CASSRSGGYTF
TGTGCCAGCAGTCGGAGTGGCGGCTACACCTTC
>NA|TRBV6-5|14|once|TRBJ1-1
CASSYSQGYTEAFF
TGTGCCAGCAGTTACAGCCAGGGGTACACTGAAGCTTTCTTT
>NA|TRBV6-1|17|NA|TRBJ2-5
CASSANTAGNQGETQYF
TGTGCCAGCAGTGCGAACACGGCAGGAAACCAAGGAGAGACCCAGTACTTC
>NA|TRBV5-5|15|NA|TRBJ1-5
CASSLVWGEDQPQHF
TGTGCCAGCAGCTTGGTATGGGGGGAAGATCAGCCCCAGCATTTT
>NA|TRBV30|14|NA|TRBJ1-4
CAWSVRGLREKLFF
TGTGCCTGGAGTGTACGAGGGCTACGGGAAAAACTGTTTTTT
>NA|TRBV11-2|17|NA|TRBJ1-3
CASSSPGRRSSGNTIYF
TGTGCCAGCAGCTCACCGGGACGGCGAAGCTCTGGAAACACCATATATTTT
>NA|TRBV5-1|16|once|TRBJ2-7
CASSLGPGGGIYEQYF
TGCGCCAGCAGCTTGGGTCCAGGGGGGGGGATCTACGAGCAGTACTTC
>TRBD2|TRBV6-1|15|NA|TRBJ2-7
CASNPREGPAYEQYF
TGTGCCAGCAACCCACGGGAGGGGCCTGCCTACGAGCAGTACTTC
>TRBD1|TRBV5-4|16|NA|TRBJ1-2
CASSLGTGASNYGYTF
TGTGCCAGCAGCCTCGGGACAGGGGCGTCCAACTATGGCTACACCTTC
>TRBD2|TRBV27|14|NA|TRBJ2-3
CASRLAGAPDTQYF
TGTGCCAGCAGACTAGCGGGGGCCCCAGATACGCAGTATTTT
>NA|TRBV7-9|12|few|TRBJ2-4
CASSLEGGALRF
TGTGCCAGCAGCTTAGAGGGTGGTGCCCTGCGGTTC
>NA|TRBV2|14|NA|TRBJ2-1
CASSVGSSYNEQFF
TGTGCCAGCAGTGTTGGGAGCTCCTACAATGAGCAGTTCTTC
>NA|TRBV9|14|NA|TRBJ1-1
CASSVDRVNTEAFF
TGTGCCAGCAGCGTAGACAGGGTAAACACTGAAGCTTTCTTT
>TRBD2|TRBV5-1|16|few|TRBJ2-1
CASSLGRGADYNEQFF
TGCGCCAGCAGCTTGGGGCGGGGGGCCGATTACAATGAGCAGTTCTTC
>NA|TRBV9|15|NA|TRBJ2-2
CASSVGRQNTGELFF
TGTGCCAGCAGCGTAGGACGTCAGAACACCGGGGAGCTGTTTTTT
>NA|TRBV30|14|NA|TRBJ2-2
CACLTRGYTGELFF
TGTGCCTGCCTAACCCGGGGATACACCGGGGAGCTGTTTTTT
>TRBD2|TRBV5-1|14|few|TRBJ2-7
CASSLTSGDYEQYF
TGCGCCAGCAGCCTAACTAGCGGGGACTACGAGCAGTACTTC
>TRBD1|TRBV5-1|15|NA|TRBJ1-1
CASSLALGQGGPAFF
TGCGCCAGCAGCTTGGCCCTTGGACAGGGGGGCCCAGCTTTCTTT
>NA|TRBV27|14|medium-sized|TRBJ2-5
CASSSQRFRETQYF
TGTGCCAGCAGTTCACAGAGGTTTCGGGAGACCCAGTACTTC
>NA|TRBV11-2|15|NA|TRBJ1-4
CASSLDGGGRMALFF
TGTGCCAGCAGCTTAGATGGGGGGGGCCGGATGGCACTGTTTTTT
>NA|TRBV11-1|13|NA|TRBJ1-1
CASTLGGRTEAFF
TGTGCCAGCACCTTAGGGGGTCGCACTGAAGCTTTCTTT
>TRBD1|TRBV6-5|15|NA|TRBJ2-3
CASSHPRGQADTQYF
TGTGCCAGCAGCCACCCCAGGGGGCAGGCAGATACGCAGTATTTT
>NA|TRBV27|15|NA|TRBJ2-3
CASSPSWTVGDTQYF
TGTGCCAGCAGTCCATCCTGGACTGTGGGGGATACGCAGTATTTT
>NA|TRBV5-1|16|once|TRBJ2-5
CASSLGWADSQETQYF
TGCGCCAGCAGCTTGGGGTGGGCTGATTCCCAAGAGACCCAGTACTTC
>NA|TRBV27|12|NA|TRBJ1-6
CASRTANSPLHF
TGTGCCAGCAGAACAGCTAATTCACCCCTCCACTTT